This T cell receptor (beta chain) emerged from a study of blood T cell repertoires in COVID-19. Study overall: Acute-phase and convalescent COVID-19 samples originated in the United States, Italy and Spain. T cells, B-cell-depleted T cells, or PBMCs supplied cDNA or gDNA.

Trimming stripped 4 bases from V and 3 bases from J, with 4 bases between. CDR3 length: 11 amino acids. Germline V gene lookup returns CDR1 DFQATT and CDR2 SNEGSKA (reference sequence). Original processing methods: Reference gene primer amplification gave nucleated cell count estimates. Some clones are missing from TCRdb's copy, which holds only in-frame ones; the method was immunoSEQ multiplex PCR. V and J calls and clone size follow that table, whereas D and trimming were derived from the DNA. In the table there are some 120,000 clones, approximately 82% of which are singletons. The sample was peripheral blood. The TCR was taken from an older man with active or convalescent COVID-19. The chain combines TRBV20-1 with TRBJ1-3; D call uncertain. The CDR3 sequence is CSATGGNTIYF. The CDR3 DNA is TGCAGTGCTACGGGTGGAAACACCATATATTTT.